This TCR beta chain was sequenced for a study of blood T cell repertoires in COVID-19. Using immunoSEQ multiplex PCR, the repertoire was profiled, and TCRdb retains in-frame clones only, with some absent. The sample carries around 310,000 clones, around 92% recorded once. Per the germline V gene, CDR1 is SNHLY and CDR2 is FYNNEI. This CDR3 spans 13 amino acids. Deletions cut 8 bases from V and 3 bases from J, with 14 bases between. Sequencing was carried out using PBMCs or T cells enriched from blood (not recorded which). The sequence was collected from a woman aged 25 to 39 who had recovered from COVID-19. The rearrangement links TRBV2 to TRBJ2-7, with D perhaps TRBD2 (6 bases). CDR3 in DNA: TGTGCCAGCGTACGGGGGTCCAACTACGAGCAGTACTTC. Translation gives CASVRGSNYEQYF. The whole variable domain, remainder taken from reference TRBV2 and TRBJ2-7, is EPEVTQTPSHQVTQMGQEVILRCVPISNHLYFYWYRQILGQKVEFLVSFYNNEISEKSEIFDDQFSVERPDGSNFTLKIRSTKLEDSAMYFCASVRGSNYEQYFGPGTRLTVT.